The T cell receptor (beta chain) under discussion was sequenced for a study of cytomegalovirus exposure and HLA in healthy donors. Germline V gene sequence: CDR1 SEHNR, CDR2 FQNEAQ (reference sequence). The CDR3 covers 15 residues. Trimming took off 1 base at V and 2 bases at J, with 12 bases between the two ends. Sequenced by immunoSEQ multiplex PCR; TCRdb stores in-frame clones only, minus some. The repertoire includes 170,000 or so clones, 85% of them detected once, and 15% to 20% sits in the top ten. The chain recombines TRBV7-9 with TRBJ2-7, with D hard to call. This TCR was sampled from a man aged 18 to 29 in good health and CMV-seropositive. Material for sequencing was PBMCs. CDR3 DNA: TGTGCCAGCAGCTTAGTGGGCGTTATGGCCTACGAGCAGTACTTC. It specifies CASSLVGVMAYEQYF.